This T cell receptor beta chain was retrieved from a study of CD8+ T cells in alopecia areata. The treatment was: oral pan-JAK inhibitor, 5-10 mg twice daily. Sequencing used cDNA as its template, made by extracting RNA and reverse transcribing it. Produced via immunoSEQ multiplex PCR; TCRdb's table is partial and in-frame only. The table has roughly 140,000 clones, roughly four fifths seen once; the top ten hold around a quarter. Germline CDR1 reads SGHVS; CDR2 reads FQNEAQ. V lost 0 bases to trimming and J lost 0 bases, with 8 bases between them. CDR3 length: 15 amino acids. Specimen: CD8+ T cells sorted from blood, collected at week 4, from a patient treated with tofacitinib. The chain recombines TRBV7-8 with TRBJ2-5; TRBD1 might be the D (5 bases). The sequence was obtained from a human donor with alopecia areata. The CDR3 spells CASSLAGPDQETQYF. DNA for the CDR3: TGTGCCAGCAGCTTAGCGGGGCCCGACCAAGAGACCCAGTACTTC. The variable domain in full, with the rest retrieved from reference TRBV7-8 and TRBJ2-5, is GAGVSQSPRYKVAKRGQDVALRCDPISGHVSLFWYQQALGQGPEFLTYFQNEAQLDKSGLPSDRFFAERPEGSVSTLKIQRTQQEDSAVYLCASSLAGPDQETQYFGPGTRLLVL.